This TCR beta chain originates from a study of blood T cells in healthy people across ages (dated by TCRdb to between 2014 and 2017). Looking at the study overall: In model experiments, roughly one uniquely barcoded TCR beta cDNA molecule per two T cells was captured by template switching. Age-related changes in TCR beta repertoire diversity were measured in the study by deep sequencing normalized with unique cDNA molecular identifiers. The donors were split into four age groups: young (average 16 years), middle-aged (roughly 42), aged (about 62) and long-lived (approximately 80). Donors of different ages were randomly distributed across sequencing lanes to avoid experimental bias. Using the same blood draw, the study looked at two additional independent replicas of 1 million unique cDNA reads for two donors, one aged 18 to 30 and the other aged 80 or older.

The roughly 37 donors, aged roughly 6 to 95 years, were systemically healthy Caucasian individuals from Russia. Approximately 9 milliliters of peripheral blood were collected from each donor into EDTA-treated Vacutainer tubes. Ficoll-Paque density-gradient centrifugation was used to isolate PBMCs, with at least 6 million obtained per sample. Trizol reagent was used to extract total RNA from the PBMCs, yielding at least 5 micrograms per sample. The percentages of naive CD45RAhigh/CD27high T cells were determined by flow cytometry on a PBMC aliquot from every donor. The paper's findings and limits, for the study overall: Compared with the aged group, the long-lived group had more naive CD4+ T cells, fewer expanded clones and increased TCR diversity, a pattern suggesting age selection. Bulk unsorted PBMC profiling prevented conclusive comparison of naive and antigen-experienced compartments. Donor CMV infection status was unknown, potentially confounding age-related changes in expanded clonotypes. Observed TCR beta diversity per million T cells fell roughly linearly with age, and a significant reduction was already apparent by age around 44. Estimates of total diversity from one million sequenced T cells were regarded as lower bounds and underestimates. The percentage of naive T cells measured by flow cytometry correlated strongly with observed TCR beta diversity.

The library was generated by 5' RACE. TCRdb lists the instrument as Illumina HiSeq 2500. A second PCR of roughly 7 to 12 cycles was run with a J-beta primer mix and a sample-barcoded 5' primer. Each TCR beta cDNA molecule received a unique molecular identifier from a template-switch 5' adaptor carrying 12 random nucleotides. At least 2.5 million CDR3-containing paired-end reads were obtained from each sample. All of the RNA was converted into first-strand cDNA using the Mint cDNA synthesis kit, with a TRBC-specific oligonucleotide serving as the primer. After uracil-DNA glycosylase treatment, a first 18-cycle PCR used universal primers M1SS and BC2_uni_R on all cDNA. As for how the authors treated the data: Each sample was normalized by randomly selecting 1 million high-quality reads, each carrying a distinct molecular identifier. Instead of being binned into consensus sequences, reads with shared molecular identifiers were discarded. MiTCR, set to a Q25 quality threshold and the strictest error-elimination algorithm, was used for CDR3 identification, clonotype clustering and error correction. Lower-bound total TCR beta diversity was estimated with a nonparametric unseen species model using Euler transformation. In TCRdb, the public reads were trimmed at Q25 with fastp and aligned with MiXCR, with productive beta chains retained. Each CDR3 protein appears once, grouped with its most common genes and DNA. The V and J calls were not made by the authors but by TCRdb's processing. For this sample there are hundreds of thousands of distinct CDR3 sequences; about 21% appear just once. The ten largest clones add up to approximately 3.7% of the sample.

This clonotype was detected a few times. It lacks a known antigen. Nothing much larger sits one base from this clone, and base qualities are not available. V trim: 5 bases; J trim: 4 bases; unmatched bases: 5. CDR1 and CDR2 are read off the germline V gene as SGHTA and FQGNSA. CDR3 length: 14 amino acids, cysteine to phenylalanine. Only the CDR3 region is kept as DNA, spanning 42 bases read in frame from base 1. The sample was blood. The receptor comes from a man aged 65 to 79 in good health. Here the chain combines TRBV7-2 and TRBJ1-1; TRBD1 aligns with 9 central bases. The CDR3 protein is CASSPTTGGTEAFF. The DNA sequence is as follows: TGTGCCAGCAGCCCGACGACAGGGGGCACTGAAGCTTTCTTT. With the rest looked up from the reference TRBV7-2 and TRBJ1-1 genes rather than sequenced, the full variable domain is GAGVSQSPSNKVTEKGKDVELRCDPISGHTALYWYRQSLGQGLEFLIYFQGNSAPDKSGLPSDRFSAERTGGSVSTLTIQRTQQEDSAVYLCASSPTTGGTEAFFGQGTRLTVV.